This T cell receptor (beta chain) was captured by sequencing in a study of T cells in Graves' hyperthyroidism and ophthalmopathy. Regions amplified from RNA transcripts were the TCR beta CDR3 regions. TCR CDR3 underwent first-round RT-PCR with the HTBI primer set. TCRdb re-analysed the multiplex PCR reads in MiXCR, keeping a single row per CDR3 protein. The sample lists 600,000 or so distinct CDR3 sequences, more than 12% occurring once. This clonotype has ten or more counts. Germline CDR1 and CDR2: SGHDN and FVKESK. The CDR3 loop spans 17 amino acids. V shed 1 base and J shed 2 bases, with 18 bases lying between them.

Specimen: blood. This rearrangement joins TRBV14 to TRBJ2-7, with D perhaps TRBD2 (5 bases). The sequence was obtained from a woman between 50 and 59 years old with Graves' ophthalmopathy. This chain's CDR3 is CASSQGPRTPGTYEQYF. The CDR3 region has the DNA TGTGCCAGCAGCCAAGGGCCTAGGACTCCGGGAACCTACGAGCAGTACTTC. Full variable domain (outside the CDR3, taken from reference TRBV14 and TRBJ2-7): EAGVTQFPSHSVIEKGQTVTLRCDPISGHDNLYWYRRVMGKEIKFLLHFVKESKQDESGMPNNRFLAERTGGTYSTLKVQPAELEDSGVYFCASSQGPRTPGTYEQYFGPGTRLTVT.